The present TCR beta chain was sequenced within a study of metastatic and nonmetastatic thyroid tumors. Overall study: Blood and tumor or nodule tissue repertoires from malignant and benign thyroid patients were compared. General study findings and limits: Reported TCR beta diversity, measured in blood and tumor, was significantly higher for malignant thyroid tumors than for benign nodules.

This clone is medium-sized within its sample. Its antigen is unidentified. Original processing notes: Built for papillary thyroid cancer, a distant-metastasis classifier drew on CDR3 differences across clinicopathological groups. Using MiXCR, TCRdb re-called clones from the PCR reads. What appears here as the V and J calls and clone size reflects TCRdb's work, not the paper's. This table holds 25,000 to 35,000 clones, around 16% found once. There were no patients who had received any treatment before thyroid surgery. Material: blood. This sequence originates from a female donor with papillary thyroid cancer or a benign thyroid nodule (not recorded which). Some clones in this sample may be carry-over from other donors' samples.

In nucleotides, the CDR3 is TGTGCCAGCAGCCTATCGGGGGGACAGGTCTCTGGAAACACCATATATTTT. It encodes CASSLSGGQVSGNTIYF. The chain recombines TRBV6-1 with TRBJ1-3, with 8 bases aligning to TRBD1. V shed 6 bases and J 0 bases; nucleotides not matched to a gene: 10. This CDR3 comprises 17 residues. The V gene's germline CDR1 is MNHNS and CDR2 SASEGT.